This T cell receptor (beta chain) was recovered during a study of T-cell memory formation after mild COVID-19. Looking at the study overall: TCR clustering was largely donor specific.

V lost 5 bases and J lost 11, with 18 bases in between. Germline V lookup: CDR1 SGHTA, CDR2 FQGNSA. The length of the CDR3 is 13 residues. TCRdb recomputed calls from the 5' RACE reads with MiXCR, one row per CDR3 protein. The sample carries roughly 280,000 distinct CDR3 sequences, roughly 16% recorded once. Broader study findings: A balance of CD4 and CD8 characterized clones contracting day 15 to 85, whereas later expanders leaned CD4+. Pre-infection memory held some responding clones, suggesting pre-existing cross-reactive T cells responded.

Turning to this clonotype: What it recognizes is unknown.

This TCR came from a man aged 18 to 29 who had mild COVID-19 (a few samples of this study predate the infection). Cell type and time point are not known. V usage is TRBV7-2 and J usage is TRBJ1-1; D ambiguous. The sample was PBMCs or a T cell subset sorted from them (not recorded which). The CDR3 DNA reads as TGTGCCAGCAGCACAAACTTGGCGATCACGGCTTTCTTT. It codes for CASSTNLAITAFF.